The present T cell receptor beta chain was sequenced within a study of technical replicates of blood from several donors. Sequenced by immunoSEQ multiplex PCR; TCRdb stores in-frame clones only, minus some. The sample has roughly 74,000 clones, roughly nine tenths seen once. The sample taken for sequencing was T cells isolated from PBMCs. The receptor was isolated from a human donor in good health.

The CDR3 sequence: CASSYLTGVGETQYF. The CDR3 region has the DNA TGTGCCAGCAGTTACCTCACAGGGGTTGGGGAGACCCAGTACTTC. The chain has TRBV6-5 and TRBJ2-5; 7 nucleotides match TRBD1. The CDR3 spans 15 residues. V lost 2 bases and J lost 5; bases outside the gene matches: 8. The V gene's germline CDR1 is MNHEY and CDR2 SVGAGI.